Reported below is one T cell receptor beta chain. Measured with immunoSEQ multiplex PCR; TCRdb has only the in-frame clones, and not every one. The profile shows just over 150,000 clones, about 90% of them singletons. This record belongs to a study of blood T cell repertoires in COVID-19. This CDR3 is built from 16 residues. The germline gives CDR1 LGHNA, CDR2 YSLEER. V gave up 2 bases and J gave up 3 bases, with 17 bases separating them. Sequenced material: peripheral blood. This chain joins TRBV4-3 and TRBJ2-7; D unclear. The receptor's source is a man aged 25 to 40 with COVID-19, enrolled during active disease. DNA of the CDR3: TGCGCCAGCAGCCAAAACCTTGAAAGGTCGGGCTACGAGCAGTACTTC. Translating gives CASSQNLERSGYEQYF.